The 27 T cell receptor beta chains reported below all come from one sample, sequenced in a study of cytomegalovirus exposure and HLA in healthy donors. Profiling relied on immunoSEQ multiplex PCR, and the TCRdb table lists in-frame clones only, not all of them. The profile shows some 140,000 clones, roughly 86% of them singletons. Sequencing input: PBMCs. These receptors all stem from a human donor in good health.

CDR3 residues: CASSLLVGEQFF. The CDR3 DNA reads TGTGCCAGCAGTTTACTAGTTGGTGAGCAGTTCTTC. V is TRBV28 and J is TRBJ2-1, with no clear D. This CDR3 is built from 12 residues. Germline values: CDR1 MDHEN, CDR2 SYDVKM. The V end was cut by 2 bases, the J end by 9 bases, with 8 bases between.

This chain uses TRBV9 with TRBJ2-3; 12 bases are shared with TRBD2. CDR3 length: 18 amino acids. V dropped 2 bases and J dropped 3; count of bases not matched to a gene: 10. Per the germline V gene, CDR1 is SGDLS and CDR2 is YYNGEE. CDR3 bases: TGTGCCAGCAGCGTTGGCCTAGCGGGAGGGCAGCTTACAGATACGCAGTATTTT. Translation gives CASSVGLAGGQLTDTQYF.

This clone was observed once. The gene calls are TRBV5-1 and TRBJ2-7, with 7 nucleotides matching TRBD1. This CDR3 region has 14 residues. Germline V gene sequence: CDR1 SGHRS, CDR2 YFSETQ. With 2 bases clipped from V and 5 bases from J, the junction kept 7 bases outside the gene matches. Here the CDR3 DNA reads TGCGCCAGCAGCTTTCCGACAGGGTCGAACGAGCAGTACTTC. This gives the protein CASSFPTGSNEQYF.

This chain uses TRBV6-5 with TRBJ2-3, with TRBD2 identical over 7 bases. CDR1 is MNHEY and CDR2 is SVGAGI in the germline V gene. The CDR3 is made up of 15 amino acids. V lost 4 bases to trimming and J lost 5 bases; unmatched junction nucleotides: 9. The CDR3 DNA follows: TGTGCCAGCAGTTCGTCGCGGGGGTACTTAGATACGCAGTATTTT. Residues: CASSSSRGYLDTQYF.

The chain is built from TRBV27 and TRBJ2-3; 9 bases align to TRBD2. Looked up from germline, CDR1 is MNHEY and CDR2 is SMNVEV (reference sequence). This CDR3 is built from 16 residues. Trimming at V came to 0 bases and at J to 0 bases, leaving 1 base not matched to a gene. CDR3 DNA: TGTGCCAGCAGTTTATCCACTAGCGGGAGCACAGATACGCAGTATTTT. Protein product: CASSLSTSGSTDTQYF.

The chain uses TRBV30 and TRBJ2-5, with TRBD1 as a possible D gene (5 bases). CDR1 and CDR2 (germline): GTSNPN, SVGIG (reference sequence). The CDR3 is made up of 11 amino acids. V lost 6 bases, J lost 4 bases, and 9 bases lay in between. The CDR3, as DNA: TGTGCCTGCCGACAGCTAGAGACCCAGTACTTC. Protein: CACRQLETQYF.

CDR3 sequence reads: CASSLEGHENQPQHF. The CDR3, as DNA: TGCGCCAGCAGCTTGGAAGGACACGAGAATCAGCCCCAGCATTTT. The chain couples TRBV5-1 to TRBJ1-5; a possible D gene is TRBD1 (5 bases). With 0 bases removed from V and 4 bases from J, the gap between germline ends came to 11 bases. This CDR3 has 15 residues. Per the germline V gene, CDR1 is SGHRS and CDR2 is YFSETQ.

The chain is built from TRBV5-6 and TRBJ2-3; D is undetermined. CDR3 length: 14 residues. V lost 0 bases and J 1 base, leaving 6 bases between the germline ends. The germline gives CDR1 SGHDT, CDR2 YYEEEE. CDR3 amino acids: CASSLEPGTDTQYF. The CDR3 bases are TGTGCCAGCAGCTTGGAACCAGGCACAGATACGCAGTATTTT.

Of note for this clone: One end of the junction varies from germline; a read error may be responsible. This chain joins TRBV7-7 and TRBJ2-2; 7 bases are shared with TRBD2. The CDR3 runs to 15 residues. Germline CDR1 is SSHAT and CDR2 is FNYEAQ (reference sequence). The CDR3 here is CASSFGGLNTGELFF. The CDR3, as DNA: TGTGCTAGCAGCTTCGGGGGGTTGAACACCGGGGAGCTGTTTTTT. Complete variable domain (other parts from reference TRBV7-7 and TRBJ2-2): GAGVSQSPRYKVTKRGQDVTLRCDPISSHATLYWYQQALGQGPEFLTYFNYEAQPDKSGLPSDRFSAERPEGSISTLTIQRTEQRDSAMYRCASSFGGLNTGELFFGEGSRLTVL.

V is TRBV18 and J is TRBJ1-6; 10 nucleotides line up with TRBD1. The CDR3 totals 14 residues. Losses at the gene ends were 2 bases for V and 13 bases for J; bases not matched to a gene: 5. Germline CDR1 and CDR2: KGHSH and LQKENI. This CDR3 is CASSPTGTGVPLHF. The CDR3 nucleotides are TGTGCCAGCTCACCAACCGGGACAGGGGTCCCCCTCCACTTT.

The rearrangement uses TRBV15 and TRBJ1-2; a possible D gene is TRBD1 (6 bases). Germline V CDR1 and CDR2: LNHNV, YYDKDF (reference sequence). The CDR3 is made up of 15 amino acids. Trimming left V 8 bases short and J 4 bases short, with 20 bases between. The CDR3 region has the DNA TGTGCCACCCGAATTAACAGGGTTTCGTTCTATGGCTACACCTTC. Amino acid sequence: CATRINRVSFYGYTF.

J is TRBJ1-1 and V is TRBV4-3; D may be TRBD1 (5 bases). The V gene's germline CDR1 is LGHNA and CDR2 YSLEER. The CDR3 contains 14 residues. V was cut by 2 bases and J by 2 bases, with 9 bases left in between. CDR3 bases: TGCGCCAGCAGCCAATCCACAGGAAACACTGAAGCTTTCTTT. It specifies CASSQSTGNTEAFF.

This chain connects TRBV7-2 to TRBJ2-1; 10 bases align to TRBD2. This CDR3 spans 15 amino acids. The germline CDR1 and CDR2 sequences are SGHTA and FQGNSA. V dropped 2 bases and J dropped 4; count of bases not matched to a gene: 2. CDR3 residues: CASSLTSGTYNEQFF. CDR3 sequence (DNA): TGTGCCAGCAGCTTAACTAGCGGGACATACAATGAGCAGTTCTTC. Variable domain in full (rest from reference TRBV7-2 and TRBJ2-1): GAGVSQSPSNKVTEKGKDVELRCDPISGHTALYWYRQSLGQGLEFLIYFQGNSAPDKSGLPSDRFSAERTGGSVSTLTIQRTQQEDSAVYLCASSLTSGTYNEQFFGPGTRLTVL.

The CDR3 loop is CASSLDGTVNNEQFF. CDR3 DNA sequence: TGTGCCAGCAGCTTAGACGGGACAGTCAACAATGAGCAGTTCTTC. This rearrangement joins TRBV7-2 to TRBJ2-1; 7 nucleotides agree with TRBD1. The CDR3 runs to 15 residues. V lost 1 base, J lost 5 bases, and 5 bases stayed unmatched. The germline V gene has CDR1 SGHTA and CDR2 FQGNSA.

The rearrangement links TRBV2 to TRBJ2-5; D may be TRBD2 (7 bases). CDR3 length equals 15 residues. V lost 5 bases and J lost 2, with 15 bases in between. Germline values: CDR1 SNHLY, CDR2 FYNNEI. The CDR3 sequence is CASSREGGTQETQYF. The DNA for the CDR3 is TGTGCCAGCAGTCGAGAGGGGGGGACACAAGAGACCCAGTACTTC. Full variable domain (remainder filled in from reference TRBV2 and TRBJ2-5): EPEVTQTPSHQVTQMGQEVILRCVPISNHLYFYWYRQILGQKVEFLVSFYNNEISEKSEIFDDQFSVERPDGSNFTLKIRSTKLEDSAMYFCASSREGGTQETQYFGPGTRLLVL.

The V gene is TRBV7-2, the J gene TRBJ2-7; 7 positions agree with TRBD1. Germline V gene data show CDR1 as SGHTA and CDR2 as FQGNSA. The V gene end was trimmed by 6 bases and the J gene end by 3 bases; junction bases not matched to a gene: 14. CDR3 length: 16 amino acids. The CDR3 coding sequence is TGTGCCAGCAGTTTACTACCGGGACAGAGCCTCTACGAGCAGTACTTC. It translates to CASSLLPGQSLYEQYF.

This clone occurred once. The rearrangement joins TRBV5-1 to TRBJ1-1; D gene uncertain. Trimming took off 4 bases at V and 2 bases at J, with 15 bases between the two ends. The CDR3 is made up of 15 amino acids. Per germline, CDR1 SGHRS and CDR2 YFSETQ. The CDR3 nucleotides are TGCGCCAGCAGCCCAAAGGGCGGGTACAACACTGAAGCTTTCTTT. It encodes CASSPKGGYNTEAFF.

CDR3 amino acids: CASRVTGGFYGYTF. In nucleotides, the CDR3 is TGTGCCAGCAGGGTGACAGGGGGCTTCTATGGCTACACCTTC. The chain employs TRBV27 and TRBJ1-2, with 10 bases lining up with TRBD1. CDR3 length: 14 residues. Germline values: CDR1 MNHEY, CDR2 SMNVEV (reference sequence). J lost 4 bases, V lost 6 bases, and 5 bases had no gene match.

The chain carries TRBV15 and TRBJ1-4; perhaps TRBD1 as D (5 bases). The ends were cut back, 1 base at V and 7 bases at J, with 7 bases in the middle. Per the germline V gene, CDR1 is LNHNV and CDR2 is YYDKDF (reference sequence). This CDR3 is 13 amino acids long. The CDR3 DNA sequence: TGTGCCACCAGCAGAGCGACAGCTGAAAAACTGTTTTTT. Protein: CATSRATAEKLFF.

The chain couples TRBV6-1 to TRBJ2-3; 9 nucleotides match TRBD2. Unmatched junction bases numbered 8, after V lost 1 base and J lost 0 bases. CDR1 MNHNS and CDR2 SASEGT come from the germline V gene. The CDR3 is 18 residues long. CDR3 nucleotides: TGTGCCAGCAGTGAAGTCGGTAGCGGGAGAGCTAGCACAGATACGCAGTATTTT. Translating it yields CASSEVGSGRASTDTQYF.

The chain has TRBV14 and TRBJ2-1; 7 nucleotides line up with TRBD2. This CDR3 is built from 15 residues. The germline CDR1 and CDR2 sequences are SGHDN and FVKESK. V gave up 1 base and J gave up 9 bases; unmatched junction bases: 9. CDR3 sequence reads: CASSQALGSGGEQFF. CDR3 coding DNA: TGTGCCAGCAGCCAAGCCCTCGGCTCGGGGGGTGAGCAGTTCTTC.

Written as DNA, the CDR3 is TGTGCCAGCAGTTTAGGGGGGGCCCTCCTAGAGGAGACCCAGTACTTC. Residues: CASSLGGALLEETQYF. This chain links TRBV28 with TRBJ2-5; perhaps TRBD2 as D (7 bases). The V gene lost 2 bases and the J gene lost 5 bases, with 18 bases spanning the gap. The CDR3 contains 16 residues. From germline, CDR1 is MDHEN and CDR2 SYDVKM.

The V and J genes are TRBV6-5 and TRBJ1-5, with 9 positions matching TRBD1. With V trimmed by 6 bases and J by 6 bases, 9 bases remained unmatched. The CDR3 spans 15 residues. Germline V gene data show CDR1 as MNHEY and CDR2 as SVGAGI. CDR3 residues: CASRRGQGFFQPQHF. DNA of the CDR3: TGTGCCAGCAGACGTGGACAGGGGTTTTTTCAGCCCCAGCATTTT.

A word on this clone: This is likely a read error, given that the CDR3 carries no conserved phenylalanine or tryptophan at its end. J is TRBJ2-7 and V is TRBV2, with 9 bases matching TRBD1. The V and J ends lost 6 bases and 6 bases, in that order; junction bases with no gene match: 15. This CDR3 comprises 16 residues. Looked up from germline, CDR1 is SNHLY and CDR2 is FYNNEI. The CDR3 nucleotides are TGTGCCAGCAGGGGGACAGGGAACGTCTATTCGTCCGAGCAGTACCTC. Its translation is CASRGTGNVYSSEQYL.

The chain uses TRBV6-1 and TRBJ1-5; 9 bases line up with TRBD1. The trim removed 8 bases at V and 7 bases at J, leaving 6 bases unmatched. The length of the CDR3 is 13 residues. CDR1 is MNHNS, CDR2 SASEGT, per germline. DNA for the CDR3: TGTGCCAGCCTTGGACAGGGGAACCAGCCCCAGCATTTT. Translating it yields CASLGQGNQPQHF.

The DNA of the CDR3 is TGTGCCAGCAGTTTATTGGGCTCCGAGCAGTACTTC. Its protein product is CASSLLGSEQYF. The chain uses TRBV27 and TRBJ2-7; D is ambiguous. V was cut by 1 base and J by 6 bases, with 7 bases left in between. The germline V gene encodes CDR1 MNHEY and CDR2 SMNVEV (reference sequence). The CDR3 spans 12 residues.

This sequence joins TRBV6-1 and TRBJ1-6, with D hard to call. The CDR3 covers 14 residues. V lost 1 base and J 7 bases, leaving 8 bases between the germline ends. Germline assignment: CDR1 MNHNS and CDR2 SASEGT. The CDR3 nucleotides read TGTGCCAGCAGTGAAGTAAGGGAGAATTCACCCCTCCACTTT. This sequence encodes CASSEVRENSPLHF.